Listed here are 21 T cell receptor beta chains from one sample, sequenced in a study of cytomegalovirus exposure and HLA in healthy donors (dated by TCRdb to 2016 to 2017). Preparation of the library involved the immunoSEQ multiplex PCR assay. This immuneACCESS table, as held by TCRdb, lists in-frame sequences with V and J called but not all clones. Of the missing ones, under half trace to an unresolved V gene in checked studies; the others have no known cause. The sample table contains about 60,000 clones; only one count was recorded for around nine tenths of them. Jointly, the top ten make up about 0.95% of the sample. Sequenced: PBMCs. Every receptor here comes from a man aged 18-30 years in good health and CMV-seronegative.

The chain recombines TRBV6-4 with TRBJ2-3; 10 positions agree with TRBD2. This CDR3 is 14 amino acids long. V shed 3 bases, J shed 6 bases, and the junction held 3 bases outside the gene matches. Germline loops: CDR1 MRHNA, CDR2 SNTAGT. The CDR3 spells CASSETSGQDTQYF. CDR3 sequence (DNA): TGTGCCAGCAGTGAGACTAGCGGGCAGGATACGCAGTATTTT.

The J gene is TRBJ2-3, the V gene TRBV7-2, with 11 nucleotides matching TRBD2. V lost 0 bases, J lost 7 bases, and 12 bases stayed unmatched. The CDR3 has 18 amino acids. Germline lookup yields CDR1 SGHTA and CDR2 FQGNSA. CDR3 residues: CASSLAATSGSSTYTQYF. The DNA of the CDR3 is TGTGCCAGCAGCTTAGCTGCTACTAGCGGGAGCAGCACGTATACGCAGTATTTT.

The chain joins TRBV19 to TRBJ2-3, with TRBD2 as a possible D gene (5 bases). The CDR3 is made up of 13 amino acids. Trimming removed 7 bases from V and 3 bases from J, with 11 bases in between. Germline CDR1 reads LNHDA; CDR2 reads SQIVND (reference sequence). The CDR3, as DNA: TGTGCCAGTACCCGAGGGCTTACAGATACGCAGTATTTT. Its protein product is CASTRGLTDTQYF.

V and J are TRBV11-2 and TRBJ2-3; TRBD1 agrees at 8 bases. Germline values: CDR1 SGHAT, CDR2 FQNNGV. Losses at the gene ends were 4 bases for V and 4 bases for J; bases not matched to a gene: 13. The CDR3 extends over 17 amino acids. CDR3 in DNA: TGTGCCAGCAGCTCAGGGGGCTACATAGCGTTCCCAGATACGCAGTATTTT. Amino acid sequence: CASSSGGYIAFPDTQYF.

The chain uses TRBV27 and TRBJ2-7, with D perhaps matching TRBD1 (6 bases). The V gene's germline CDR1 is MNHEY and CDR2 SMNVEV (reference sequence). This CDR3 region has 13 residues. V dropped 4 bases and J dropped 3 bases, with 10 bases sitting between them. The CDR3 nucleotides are TGTGCCAGCAGTTCGGGCAGGGGCTACGAGCAGTACTTC. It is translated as CASSSGRGYEQYF.

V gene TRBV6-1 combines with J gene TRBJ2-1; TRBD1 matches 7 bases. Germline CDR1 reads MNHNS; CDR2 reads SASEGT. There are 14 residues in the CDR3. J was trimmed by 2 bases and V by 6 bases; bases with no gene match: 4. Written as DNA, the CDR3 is TGTGCCAGCAGACCTGGGACAGCCTACAATGAGCAGTTCTTC. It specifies CASRPGTAYNEQFF.

The CDR3 DNA is TGTGCCAGCATCCCAAGAACAGGGACCAGGCCCCAGCATTTT. This sequence encodes CASIPRTGTRPQHF. The V gene is TRBV28, the J gene TRBJ1-5, with a weak D call TRBD1 (6 bases). CDR3 length: 14 amino acids. Trimming left V 7 bases short and J 9 bases short, with 19 bases between. CDR1 MDHEN and CDR2 SYDVKM come from the germline V gene. Drawing the rest from reference TRBV28 and TRBJ1-5, the complete variable domain is DVKVTQSSRYLVKRTGEKVFLECVQDMDHENMFWYRQDPGLGLRLIYFSYDVKMKEKGDIPEGYSVSREKKERFSLILESASTNQTSMYLCASIPRTGTRPQHFGDGTRLSIL.

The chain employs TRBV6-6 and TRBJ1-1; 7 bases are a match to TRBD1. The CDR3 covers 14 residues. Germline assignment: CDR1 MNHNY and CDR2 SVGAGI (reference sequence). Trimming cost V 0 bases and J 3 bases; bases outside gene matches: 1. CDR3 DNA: TGTGCCAGCAGTTACTCGACAGGGCACACTGAAGCTTTCTTT. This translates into CASSYSTGHTEAFF.

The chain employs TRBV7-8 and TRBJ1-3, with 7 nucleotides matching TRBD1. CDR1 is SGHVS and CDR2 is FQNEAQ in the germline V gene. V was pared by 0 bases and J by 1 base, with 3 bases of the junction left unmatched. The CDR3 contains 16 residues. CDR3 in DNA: TGTGCCAGCAGCTTAGCTCGACAGGGTTCTGGAAACACCATATATTTT. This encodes CASSLARQGSGNTIYF.

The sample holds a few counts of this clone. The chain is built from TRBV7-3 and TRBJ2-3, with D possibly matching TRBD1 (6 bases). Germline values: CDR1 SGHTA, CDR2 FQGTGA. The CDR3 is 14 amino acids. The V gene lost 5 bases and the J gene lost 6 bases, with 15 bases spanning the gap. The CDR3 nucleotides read TGTGCCAGCAGCCCAGGGGCAGGCTCCGATACGCAGTATTTT. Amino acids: CASSPGAGSDTQYF.

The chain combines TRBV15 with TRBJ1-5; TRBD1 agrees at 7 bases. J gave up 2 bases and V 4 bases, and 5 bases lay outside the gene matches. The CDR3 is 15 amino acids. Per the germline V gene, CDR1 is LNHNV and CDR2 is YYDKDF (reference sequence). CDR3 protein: CATSKGTVGNQPQHF. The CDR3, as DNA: TGTGCCACCAGCAAAGGGACAGTCGGCAATCAGCCCCAGCATTTT.

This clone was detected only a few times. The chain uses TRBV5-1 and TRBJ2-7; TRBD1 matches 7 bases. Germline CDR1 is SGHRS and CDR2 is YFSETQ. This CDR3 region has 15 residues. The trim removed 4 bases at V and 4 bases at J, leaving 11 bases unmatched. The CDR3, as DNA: TGCGCCAGCAGCCCAGGCGGGCAGGGGGATTACGAGCAGTACTTC. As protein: CASSPGGQGDYEQYF.

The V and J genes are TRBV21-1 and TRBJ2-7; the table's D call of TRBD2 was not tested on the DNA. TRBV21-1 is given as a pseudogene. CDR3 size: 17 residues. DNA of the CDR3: TGTGCCAGCAGCAGGGCCCCTGGGACTAGCGGTACCTACGAGCAGTACTTC. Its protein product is CASSRAPGTSGTYEQYF.

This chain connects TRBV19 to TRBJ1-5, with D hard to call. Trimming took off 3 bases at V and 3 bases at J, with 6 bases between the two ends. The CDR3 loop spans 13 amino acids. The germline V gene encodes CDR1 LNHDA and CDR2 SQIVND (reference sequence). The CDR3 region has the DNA TGTGCCAGTAGTATTCAGTACAATCAGCCCCAGCATTTT. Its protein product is CASSIQYNQPQHF. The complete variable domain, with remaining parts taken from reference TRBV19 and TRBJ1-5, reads DGGITQSPKYLFRKEGQNVTLSCEQNLNHDAMYWYRQDPGQGLRLIYYSQIVNDFQKGDIAEGYSVSREKKESFPLTVTSAQKNPTAFYLCASSIQYNQPQHFGDGTRLSIL.

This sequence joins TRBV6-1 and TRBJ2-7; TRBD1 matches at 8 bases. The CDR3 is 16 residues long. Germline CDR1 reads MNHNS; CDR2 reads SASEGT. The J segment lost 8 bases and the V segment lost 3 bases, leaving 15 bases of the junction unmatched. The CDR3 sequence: CASSDPVGQGSVQQYF. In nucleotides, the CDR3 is TGTGCCAGCAGTGATCCGGTTGGACAGGGATCGGTTCAGCAGTACTTC.

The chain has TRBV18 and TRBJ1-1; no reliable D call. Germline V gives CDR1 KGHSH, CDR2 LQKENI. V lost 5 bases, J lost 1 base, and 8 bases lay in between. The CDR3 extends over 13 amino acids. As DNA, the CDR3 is TGTGCCAGCTCAAGGTCGGGGAACACTGAAGCTTTCTTT. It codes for CASSRSGNTEAFF.

In DNA, the CDR3 is TGTGCCTGGAGCATACAGACGACTAGCGGGAGTCCCTACGAGCAGTACTTC. Translation gives CAWSIQTTSGSPYEQYF. The chain links TRBV30 to TRBJ2-7; 12 nucleotides align to TRBD2. The CDR3 covers 17 residues. In germline, CDR1 is GTSNPN, CDR2 SVGIG (reference sequence). Trimming cost V 3 bases and J 2 bases; bases outside gene matches: 11.

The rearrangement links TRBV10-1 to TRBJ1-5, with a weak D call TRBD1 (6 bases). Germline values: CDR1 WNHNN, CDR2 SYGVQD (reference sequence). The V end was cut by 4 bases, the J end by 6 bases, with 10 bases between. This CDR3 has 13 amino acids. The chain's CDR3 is CASSGIGGQPQHF. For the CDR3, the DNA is TGCGCCAGCAGTGGGATAGGGGGTCAGCCCCAGCATTTT.

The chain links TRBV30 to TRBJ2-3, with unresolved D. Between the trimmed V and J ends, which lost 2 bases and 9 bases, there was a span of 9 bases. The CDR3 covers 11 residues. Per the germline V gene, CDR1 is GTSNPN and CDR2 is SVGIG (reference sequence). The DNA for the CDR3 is TGTGCCTGGAGTACGCCTAGGACGCAGTATTTT. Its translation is CAWSTPRTQYF.

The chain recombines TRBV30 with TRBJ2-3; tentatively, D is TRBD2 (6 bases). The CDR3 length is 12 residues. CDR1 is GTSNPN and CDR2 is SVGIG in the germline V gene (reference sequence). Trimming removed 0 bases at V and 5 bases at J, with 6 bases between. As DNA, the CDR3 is TGTGCCTGGAGTGTGGGGGGAGATACGCAGTATTTT. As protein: CAWSVGGDTQYF.

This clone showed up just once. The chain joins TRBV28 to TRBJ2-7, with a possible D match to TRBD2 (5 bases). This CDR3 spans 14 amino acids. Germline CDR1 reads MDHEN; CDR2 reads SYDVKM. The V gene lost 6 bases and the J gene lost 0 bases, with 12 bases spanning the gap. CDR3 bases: TGTGCCAGCAGGAACTTCCGGGACTCCTACGAGCAGTACTTC. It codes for CASRNFRDSYEQYF.